Listed below are T cell receptor beta chains from one sample, sequenced in a study of vaccination and CD4 T cells after COVID-19. TCRdb independently ran MiXCR on the PCR reads; one entry per CDR3 protein. The table has about 11,000 distinct CDR3 sequences, approximately 29% seen once. No cognate antigen is known for these TCRs. The specimen was CD4+ T cells from blood, cultured in vitro, collected after SARS-CoV-2 vaccination. The origin of the receptors is a human donor who had recovered from COVID-19. The CDR3 runs from the conserved cysteine through the conserved F or W.

j_gene: TRBJ1-4; v_gene: TRBV7-9; CDR3aa: CASSLNSYNEKLFF
j_gene: TRBJ2-3; v_gene: TRBV6-2/TRBV6-3; CDR3aa: CASSYPDTQYF
j_gene: TRBJ1-1; v_gene: TRBV6-2/TRBV6-3; CDR3aa: CASNRGVGLNTEAFF
j_gene: TRBJ2-5; v_gene: TRBV20-1; CDR3aa: CSARKGARETQYF
j_gene: TRBJ2-7; v_gene: TRBV18; CDR3aa: CASSPGTSLSEQYF
j_gene: TRBJ1-5; v_gene: TRBV20-1; CDR3aa: CSAGRQGNQPQHF
j_gene: TRBJ2-7; v_gene: TRBV6-2/TRBV6-3; CDR3aa: CASSGTPPLRRYF
j_gene: TRBJ1-5; v_gene: TRBV21-1; CDR3aa: CASSYLRDSSNQPQHF
j_gene: TRBJ2-7; v_gene: TRBV7-2; CDR3aa: CASSFYPGQGAYEQYF
j_gene: TRBJ2-7; v_gene: TRBV19; CDR3aa: CASSIPGSYEQYF
j_gene: TRBJ1-5; v_gene: TRBV6-2/TRBV6-3; CDR3aa: CASTIQGSQPQHF
j_gene: TRBJ2-2; v_gene: TRBV19; CDR3aa: CASSTLGYQGARTGELFF
j_gene: TRBJ2-5; v_gene: TRBV4-2; CDR3aa: CASSQDRPERETQYF
j_gene: TRBJ2-3; v_gene: TRBV6-1; CDR3aa: CASKTGSETDTQYF
j_gene: TRBJ2-7; v_gene: TRBV4-2; CDR3aa: CASSQDRGGGSYEQYF
j_gene: TRBJ1-5; v_gene: TRBV12-3/TRBV12-4; CDR3aa: CASSQQGYSNQPQHF
j_gene: TRBJ2-5; v_gene: TRBV11-2; CDR3aa: CASSDVWGTQYF
j_gene: TRBJ1-2; v_gene: TRBV20-1; CDR3aa: CSAREGRPYGYTF
j_gene: TRBJ1-3; v_gene: TRBV6-1; CDR3aa: CAVTRSGAGGNTIYF
j_gene: TRBJ1-1; v_gene: TRBV7-2; CDR3aa: CASSLADRGRTTEAFF
j_gene: TRBJ1-3; v_gene: TRBV20-1; CDR3aa: CSARSGGPSGSGNTIYF
j_gene: TRBJ2-7; v_gene: TRBV20-1; CDR3aa: CSASLPRGISEQYF
j_gene: TRBJ2-1; v_gene: TRBV21-1; CDR3aa: CASSKVGQLDTEQFF
j_gene: TRBJ1-1; v_gene: TRBV29-1; CDR3aa: CSVEGTGVSLAFF
j_gene: TRBJ1-2; v_gene: TRBV19; CDR3aa: CATTLSWGGRIDGYTF
j_gene: TRBJ2-1; v_gene: TRBV28; CDR3aa: CASRVPSLTGSQFF
j_gene: TRBJ2-5; v_gene: TRBV7-9; CDR3aa: CASSLTETQYF
j_gene: TRBJ1-3; v_gene: TRBV7-8; CDR3aa: CASSLGAASGNTIYF
j_gene: TRBJ2-5; v_gene: TRBV2; CDR3aa: CASSVGQKQETQYF
j_gene: TRBJ2-3; v_gene: TRBV11-2; CDR3aa: CASSRGHSSTDTQYF
j_gene: TRBJ2-3; v_gene: TRBV15; CDR3aa: CATHRLDTQYF
j_gene: TRBJ1-1; v_gene: TRBV6-2/TRBV6-3; CDR3aa: CASSRPPGQGEAFF
j_gene: TRBJ2-7; v_gene: TRBV20-1; CDR3aa: CSAAIVGTHEQYF
j_gene: TRBJ2-1; v_gene: TRBV20-1; CDR3aa: CSVSGMHNEQFF
j_gene: TRBJ1-4; v_gene: TRBV28; CDR3aa: CASSLWAGDHNEKLFF
j_gene: TRBJ2-3; v_gene: TRBV18; CDR3aa: CASSPGTGRTPDTQYF